A single sample is the source of the 15 T cell receptor beta chains below, sequenced in a study of control samples from healthy donors and cancer patients. The method was immunoSEQ multiplex PCR; TCRdb's version includes in-frame clones alone and lacks a portion of them. The sample records around 130,000 clones, nearly 90% being singletons. Sequencing used blood. These receptors were taken from a man aged 50 to 60 in good health.

The chain recombines TRBV27 with TRBJ2-5, with D possibly being TRBD1 (5 bases). Germline V gives CDR1 MNHEY, CDR2 SMNVEV (reference sequence). The V gene lost 7 bases and the J gene lost 11 bases, with 17 bases spanning the gap. The CDR3 contains 12 residues. The CDR3 sequence: CASTSPTGTQYF. The DNA for the CDR3 is TGTGCCAGCACCTCACCCACAGGCACACAGTACTTC.

This clone has a single count. In DNA, the CDR3 is TGCAGCGCCTACGCAGGGGACACTGAAGCTTTCTTT. This encodes CSAYAGDTEAFF. The chain is built from TRBV29-1 and TRBJ1-1; D might be TRBD1 (6 bases). Trimming took off 7 bases at V and 3 bases at J, with 12 bases between the two ends. Germline V lookup: CDR1 SQVTM, CDR2 ANQGSEA. The CDR3 extends over 12 amino acids.

The chain recombines TRBV11-1 with TRBJ2-5; 8 nucleotides match TRBD2. CDR1 and CDR2 (germline): SGHAT, FQDESV (reference sequence). The CDR3 totals 14 residues. J gave up 5 bases and V 7 bases, and 9 bases lay outside the gene matches. The CDR3 reads CASTPGGPQETQYF. The CDR3 nucleotides read TGTGCCAGCACGCCGGGGGGGCCCCAGGAGACCCAGTACTTC. Combining the CDR3 with reference TRBV11-1 and TRBJ2-5 gives the whole variable domain EAEVAQSPRYKITEKSQAVAFWCDPISGHATLYWYRQILGQGPELLVQFQDESVVDDSQLPKDRFSAERLKGVDSTLKIQPAELGDSAMYLCASTPGGPQETQYFGPGTRLLVL.

The rearrangement joins TRBV27 to TRBJ2-3; D not resolved. This CDR3 is built from 14 residues. With 0 bases removed from V and 2 bases from J, the gap between germline ends came to 6 bases. Germline-derived CDR1 and CDR2 are MNHEY and SMNVEV (reference sequence). CDR3 in DNA: TGTGCCAGCAGTTTATCGAGGCTCACAGATACGCAGTATTTT. It translates to CASSLSRLTDTQYF.

The chain combines TRBV1 with TRBJ2-2; the D call TRBD2 from the table was never checked on the DNA. TRBV1 is a pseudogene segment. The CDR3 is 17 residues long. Written as DNA, the CDR3 is TGCACCAGCATCCCCCACGGGCAGCGGGGGAGGGCCGGGGAGCTGTTTTTT. Amino acid sequence: CTSIPHGQRGRAGELFF.

The V gene is TRBV18, the J gene TRBJ2-5; no reliable D call. The V end lost 3 bases, the J end lost 5 bases, and 16 bases lay between the germline ends. CDR1 and CDR2 (germline): KGHSH, LQKENI. The CDR3 covers 15 residues. As DNA, the CDR3 is TGTGCCAGCTCACCGCGGCGGTCGGTTGGGGAGACCCAGTACTTC. Protein: CASSPRRSVGETQYF.

The table lists this clone with a count of one. The genes are TRBV13 and TRBJ1-2; 10 bases line up with TRBD1. Germline values: CDR1 PRHDT, CDR2 FYEKMQ (reference sequence). V lost 5 bases, J lost 8 bases, and 5 bases stayed unmatched. The CDR3 contains 13 residues. The CDR3 sequence is CASSKTGGGGYTF. CDR3 DNA: TGTGCCAGCAGCAAGACAGGGGGCGGCGGCTACACCTTC.

This clone was recorded only once. The chain uses TRBV29-1 and TRBJ2-3; D might be TRBD2 (7 bases). From germline, CDR1 is SQVTM and CDR2 ANQGSEA. The CDR3 has 14 amino acids. V was pared by 3 bases and J by 0 bases, with 10 bases between. CDR3 residues: CSVERGQSTDTQYF. CDR3 in DNA: TGCAGCGTTGAGCGGGGGCAGAGCACAGATACGCAGTATTTT.

The J gene is TRBJ1-2, the V gene TRBV19; 9 positions agree with TRBD1. Germline CDR1 is LNHDA and CDR2 is SQIVND (reference sequence). J was trimmed by 6 bases and V by 3 bases; bases with no gene match: 2. The length of the CDR3 is 13 residues. The DNA of the CDR3 is TGTGCCAGTAGTATGGGGACAGGGAATGGCTACACCTTC. Residues: CASSMGTGNGYTF.

The V gene is TRBV28, the J gene TRBJ1-4; D is unresolved. Germline CDR1 reads MDHEN; CDR2 reads SYDVKM. The CDR3 runs to 13 residues. Trimming pared 4 bases from V and 8 bases from J, leaving 11 bases between. The CDR3 loop is CASSSPSGEKLFF. The CDR3 DNA reads as TGTGCCAGCAGTTCACCCTCGGGGGAAAAACTGTTTTTT.

This chain links TRBV30 with TRBJ1-1; no definite D call. This CDR3 is built from 13 residues. Germline assignment: CDR1 GTSNPN and CDR2 SVGIG (reference sequence). Trimming shortened V by 0 bases and J by 1 base, and 6 bases separated the two germline ends. The CDR3 is CAWSVQQNTEAFF. The CDR3 region has the DNA TGTGCCTGGAGTGTACAACAGAACACTGAAGCTTTCTTT.

The chain carries TRBV18 and TRBJ1-3; 7 bases agree with TRBD1. Germline V gene lookup returns CDR1 KGHSH and CDR2 LQKENI. With V trimmed by 0 bases and J by 9 bases, 5 bases remained unmatched. This CDR3 contains 14 residues. DNA of the CDR3: TGTGCCAGCTCACCACCGGAGGACAGGTTCACCATATATTTT. Protein sequence: CASSPPEDRFTIYF.

The chain combines TRBV6-6 with TRBJ1-5; TRBD1 is a possible D gene (6 bases). The germline V and J ends were trimmed by 7 bases and 5 bases, with 15 bases remaining between them. Germline CDR1 reads MNHNY; CDR2 reads SVGAGI (reference sequence). The CDR3 loop spans 14 amino acids. CDR3 amino acids: CASTLQGIDQPQHF. In DNA, the CDR3 is TGTGCCAGCACCCTACAGGGTATTGATCAGCCCCAGCATTTT.

The rearrangement joins TRBV28 to TRBJ1-4; D is undetermined. The V and J ends lost 4 bases and 8 bases respectively, with 14 bases between them. This CDR3 has 14 residues. Germline assignment: CDR1 MDHEN and CDR2 SYDVKM. CDR3 loop: CASSSRVTGEKLFF. CDR3 sequence (DNA): TGTGCCAGCAGTTCCCGTGTGACGGGGGAAAAACTGTTTTTT.

The CDR3 region is CAWSAIGGRTDTQYF. CDR3 nucleotide sequence: TGTGCCTGGAGTGCCATAGGGGGCAGAACAGATACGCAGTATTTT. The rearrangement joins TRBV30 to TRBJ2-3; TRBD1 aligns across 7 bases. This CDR3 is built from 15 residues. The junction had 7 bases not matched to a gene; V was cut back by 1 base and J by 3 bases. From germline, CDR1 is GTSNPN and CDR2 SVGIG (reference sequence). Full variable domain (rest looked up from reference TRBV30 and TRBJ2-3): SQTIHQWPATLVQPVGSPLSLECTVEGTSNPNLYWYRQAAGRGLQLLFYSVGIGQISSEVPQNLSASRPQDRQFILSSKKLLLSDSGFYLCAWSAIGGRTDTQYFGPGTRLTVL.